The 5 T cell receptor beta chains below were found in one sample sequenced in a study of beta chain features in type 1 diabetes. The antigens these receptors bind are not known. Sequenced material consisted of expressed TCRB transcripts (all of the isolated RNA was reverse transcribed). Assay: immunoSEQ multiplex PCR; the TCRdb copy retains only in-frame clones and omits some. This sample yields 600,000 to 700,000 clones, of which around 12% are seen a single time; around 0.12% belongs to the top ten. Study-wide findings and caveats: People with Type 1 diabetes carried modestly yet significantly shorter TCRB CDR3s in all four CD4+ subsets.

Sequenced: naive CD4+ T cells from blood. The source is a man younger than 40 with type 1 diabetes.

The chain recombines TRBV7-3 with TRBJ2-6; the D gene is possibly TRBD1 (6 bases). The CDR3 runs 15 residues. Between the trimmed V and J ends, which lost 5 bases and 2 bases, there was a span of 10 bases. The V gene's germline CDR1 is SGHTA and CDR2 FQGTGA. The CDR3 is CASSATGAGANVLTF. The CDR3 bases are TGTGCCAGCAGCGCGACAGGCGCTGGGGCCAACGTCCTGACTTTC.

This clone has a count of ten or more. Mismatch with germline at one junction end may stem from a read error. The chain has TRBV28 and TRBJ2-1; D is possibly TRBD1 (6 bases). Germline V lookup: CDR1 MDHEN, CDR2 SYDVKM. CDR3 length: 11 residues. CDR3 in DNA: TGTGCCAGCAGCCTCCGGGACAACAGGATCTTC. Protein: CASSLRDNRIF.

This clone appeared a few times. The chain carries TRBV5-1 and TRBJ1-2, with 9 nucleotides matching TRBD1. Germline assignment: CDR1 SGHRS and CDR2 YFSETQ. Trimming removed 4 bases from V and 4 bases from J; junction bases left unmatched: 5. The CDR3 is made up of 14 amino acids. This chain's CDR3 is CASSAGQGGYGYTF. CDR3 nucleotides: TGCGCCAGCAGCGCGGGACAGGGAGGCTATGGCTACACCTTC.

As DNA, the CDR3 is TGTGCCAGCAGTTTATTCGCGTCAAACCTAGCCAAAAACATTCAGTACTTC. It translates to CASSLFASNLAKNIQYF. The V gene is TRBV27, the J gene TRBJ2-4; D is uncertain. The CDR3 runs to 17 residues. Trimming stripped 1 base from V and 0 bases from J, with 13 bases between. The germline V gene has CDR1 MNHEY and CDR2 SMNVEV (reference sequence).

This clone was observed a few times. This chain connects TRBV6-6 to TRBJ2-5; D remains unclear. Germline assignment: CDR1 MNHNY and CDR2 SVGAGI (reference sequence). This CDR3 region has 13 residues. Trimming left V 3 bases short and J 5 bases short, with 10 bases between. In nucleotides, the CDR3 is TGTGCCAGCAGTTATAGGCCCGGGGAGACCCAGTACTTC. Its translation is CASSYRPGETQYF.